Shown below are 21 T cell receptor beta chains from a single sample sequenced in a study of blood T cells in healthy people across ages. A second roughly 7 to 12 cycle PCR used barcoded and J-beta primers. TCRdb re-called the 5' RACE reads with MiXCR, one entry per CDR3 protein. The data show around 1.5 million distinct CDR3 sequences, about 40% seen once. What was sequenced was blood. Source of these receptors: a woman aged 18-30 years in good health.

V is TRBV20-1 and J is TRBJ1-4, with D possibly TRBD1 on 5 matching bases. Trimming took 4 bases from V and 8 from J, leaving 17 bases between them. Germline V gene lookup returns CDR1 DFQATT and CDR2 SNEGSKA (reference sequence). This CDR3 region has 14 residues. CDR3 residues: CSANVAGLSEKLFF. CDR3 DNA: TGCAGTGCTAATGTCGCAGGGCTGAGCGAAAAACTGTTTTTT.

V is TRBV6-5 and J is TRBJ2-2; 9 nucleotides match TRBD2. The CDR3 length is 17 residues. With 2 bases clipped from V and 3 bases from J, the junction kept 7 bases outside the gene matches. Germline CDR1 reads MNHEY; CDR2 reads SVGAGI. The CDR3, as DNA: TGTGCCAGCAGTTACGACTCGGCGGGAGGGTACACCGGGGAGCTGTTTTTT. It translates to CASSYDSAGGYTGELFF.

This chain uses TRBV9 with TRBJ1-3; 7 bases fit TRBD1. With V trimmed by 0 bases and J by 1 base, 4 bases remained unmatched. This CDR3 has 16 amino acids. Germline V gives CDR1 SGDLS, CDR2 YYNGEE. DNA of the CDR3: TGTGCCAGCAGCGTAGATCCAGGGGGATCTGGAAACACCATATATTTT. Encoded protein: CASSVDPGGSGNTIYF.

This clonotype turned up a few times. The V and J genes are TRBV3-1 and TRBJ1-5; D uncertain. The V gene lost 4 bases and the J gene lost 4 bases, with 14 bases spanning the gap. The CDR3 runs to 15 residues. Germline values: CDR1 LGHDT, CDR2 YNNKEL (reference sequence). CDR3: CASSPLTGLNQPQHF. CDR3 bases: TGTGCCAGCAGCCCGCTTACCGGCCTAAATCAGCCCCAGCATTTT.

The rearrangement uses TRBV28 and TRBJ2-1; 9 positions agree with TRBD1. The V gene end was trimmed by 6 bases and the J gene end by 4 bases; junction bases not matched to a gene: 7. The germline V gene encodes CDR1 MDHEN and CDR2 SYDVKM. This CDR3 contains 15 residues. The CDR3 sequence is CASRLRDRVYNEQFF. CDR3 DNA: TGTGCCAGCAGACTCCGGGACAGGGTTTACAATGAGCAGTTCTTC.

In this sample, this clonotype turned up a few times. The V gene is TRBV29-1, the J gene TRBJ2-5, with TRBD2 matching 9 bases. Trimming took 4 bases from V and 1 from J; bases not matched to a gene: 7. The germline V gene has CDR1 SQVTM and CDR2 ANQGSEA. This CDR3 has 15 residues. The CDR3 DNA is TGCAGCGTTGGAGGTAGCGGGGGCTTCCAAGAGACCCAGTACTTC. It translates to CSVGGSGGFQETQYF.

This chain joins TRBV5-1 and TRBJ2-1, with 10 bases fitting TRBD2. The CDR3 is 14 residues long. Germline V CDR1 and CDR2: SGHRS, YFSETQ. After removal of 3 bases from V and 7 bases from J, the junction contained 4 bases not matched to a gene. The CDR3 spells CASSSLAGVNEQFF. As DNA, the CDR3 is TGCGCCAGCAGCTCCCTAGCGGGAGTAAATGAGCAGTTCTTC.

The chain combines TRBV12-3 or TRBV12-4 with TRBJ1-2; D not certain. The V end lost 2 bases, the J end lost 4 bases, and 17 bases lay between the germline ends. The CDR3 totals 16 residues. The chain's CDR3 is CASSLYGRKTFYGYTF. The CDR3 nucleotides are TGTGCCAGCAGTTTATACGGCAGAAAAACCTTCTATGGCTACACCTTC.

V and J are TRBV27 and TRBJ1-2; D is undetermined. Germline V gives CDR1 MNHEY, CDR2 SMNVEV (reference sequence). This CDR3 region has 16 residues. V was cut by 7 bases and J by 7 bases, with 25 bases left in between. The CDR3 DNA follows: TGTGCCAGCACCCCTTCCCCCATACAGTTTCTAGCTGGCTACACCTTC. This codes for CASTPSPIQFLAGYTF.

The chain is built from TRBV4-3 and TRBJ2-4; the D gene could be TRBD1 or TRBD2 (5 bases each). The DNA matches TRBJ2-7 better at its end, which makes the J call doubtful. The CDR3 length is 13 residues. The germline V gene encodes CDR1 LGHNA and CDR2 YSLEER. The CDR3 loop reads CASSRERGDEQYF. For the CDR3, the DNA is TGCGCCAGCAGCCGAGAAAGGGGAGACGAGCAGTACTTC.

J is TRBJ2-5 and V is TRBV28, with 9 bases matching TRBD1. The DNA end lines up better with TRBJ2-7; the J call may be wrong. CDR3 length: 17 residues. Germline assignment: CDR1 MDHEN and CDR2 SYDVKM. CDR3 nucleotides: TGTGCCAGCAGTTTATGGTATCCTGGGACAGGGAACTACGAGCAGTACTTC. This encodes CASSLWYPGTGNYEQYF.

The chain joins TRBV27 to TRBJ2-7; tentatively, D is TRBD2 (7 bases). From germline, CDR1 is MNHEY and CDR2 SMNVEV (reference sequence). The V and J ends lost 5 bases and 3 bases respectively, with 17 bases between them. The CDR3 runs 15 residues. CDR3 loop: CASSLGGGLYYEQYF. The CDR3 DNA sequence: TGTGCCAGCAGTCTTGGGGGGGGCCTCTACTACGAGCAGTACTTC.

The rearrangement links TRBV4-1 to TRBJ2-3; D is perhaps TRBD2 (8 bases). V shed 4 bases and J shed 6 bases, with 17 bases lying between them. This CDR3 contains 15 residues. CDR1 and CDR2 (germline): MGHRA, YSYEKL. The CDR3 bases are TGCGCCAGCAGCCTTGGGACTAGGGGGCACGATACGCAGTATTTT. This codes for CASSLGTRGHDTQYF.

This clonotype was seen a handful of times. A much larger clone differs by one base, so this may be a read error. V and J are TRBV5-4 and TRBJ2-5, with unresolved D. The V and J ends lost 5 bases and 3 bases respectively, with 5 bases between them. The CDR3 extends over 11 amino acids. Germline-derived CDR1 and CDR2 are SGHNT and YYREEE (reference sequence). The chain's CDR3 is CASRYKETQYF. In nucleotides, the CDR3 is TGTGCCAGCAGATACAAAGAGACCCAGTACTTC.

V is TRBV20-1 and J is TRBJ1-1; TRBD1 is a possible D gene (6 bases). The CDR3 has 14 residues. Germline CDR1 DFQATT, CDR2 SNEGSKA (reference sequence). V was shortened by 3 bases and J by 1 base, with 12 bases between the two germline ends. CDR3 in amino acids: CSARRGGSNTEAFF. In nucleotides, the CDR3 is TGCAGTGCTAGGAGAGGGGGTTCGAACACTGAAGCTTTCTTT.

CDR3 sequence (DNA): TGTGCCAGCAGATTCAAACAGGTCTCTGGAAACACCATATATTTT. Its protein product is CASRFKQVSGNTIYF. The chain employs TRBV12-3 or TRBV12-4 and TRBJ1-3; a possible D gene is TRBD1 (5 bases). The CDR3 is made up of 15 amino acids. The V and J ends lost 6 bases and 0 bases respectively, with 12 bases between them.

This clonotype was seen just once. The chain employs TRBV7-9 and TRBJ2-3; possible D gene TRBD2, 5 bases. The CDR3 contains 15 residues. CDR1 is SEHNR and CDR2 is FQNEAQ in the germline V gene (reference sequence). Trimming cost V 3 bases and J 7 bases, with 17 bases left between them. The chain's CDR3 is CASSFWGLATNTQYF. CDR3 DNA: TGTGCCAGCAGCTTCTGGGGTCTAGCAACAAATACGCAGTATTTT.

The chain links TRBV10-2 to TRBJ2-5; 10 nucleotides align to TRBD1. The V and J ends lost 5 bases and 11 bases, in that order; junction bases with no gene match: 14. The CDR3 spans 15 residues. Looked up from germline, CDR1 is WSHSY and CDR2 is SAAADI. For the CDR3, the DNA is TGCGCCAGCAGTCCGGGACAGGGGATGAGAATGGGGCAGTACTTC. Amino acids: CASSPGQGMRMGQYF.

This chain joins TRBV6-1 and TRBJ1-2; D might be TRBD1 (6 bases). V was pared by 4 bases and J by 8 bases, with 17 bases between. CDR3 length: 14 residues. Germline V gene data show CDR1 as MNHNS and CDR2 as SASEGT. CDR3 in amino acids: CASSATRGARGYTF. The CDR3 DNA is TGTGCCAGCAGTGCCACGCGGGGGGCGCGCGGCTACACCTTC.

This clonotype was seen only a few times. The V gene is TRBV5-1, the J gene TRBJ1-2; 12 nucleotides agree with TRBD1. CDR1 SGHRS and CDR2 YFSETQ come from the germline V gene. The trim removed 0 bases at V and 8 bases at J, leaving 11 bases unmatched. The CDR3 sequence is 17 residues long. In DNA, the CDR3 is TGCGCCAGCAGCTTGGAGGGGGACAGGGGGCGCATGGAAGGCTACACCTTC. As protein: CASSLEGDRGRMEGYTF.

This clonotype showed up just a few times. The chain uses TRBV7-8 and TRBJ2-1; 11 bases are a match to TRBD2. The CDR3 loop spans 15 amino acids. Germline V gene data show CDR1 as SGHVS and CDR2 as FQNEAQ. V gave up 8 bases and J gave up 9 bases; unmatched junction bases: 12. CDR3 DNA sequence: TGTGCCAGCTCCCCAACTAGCGGGAGAAGTGGTGAGCAGTTCTTC. Translating gives CASSPTSGRSGEQFF.